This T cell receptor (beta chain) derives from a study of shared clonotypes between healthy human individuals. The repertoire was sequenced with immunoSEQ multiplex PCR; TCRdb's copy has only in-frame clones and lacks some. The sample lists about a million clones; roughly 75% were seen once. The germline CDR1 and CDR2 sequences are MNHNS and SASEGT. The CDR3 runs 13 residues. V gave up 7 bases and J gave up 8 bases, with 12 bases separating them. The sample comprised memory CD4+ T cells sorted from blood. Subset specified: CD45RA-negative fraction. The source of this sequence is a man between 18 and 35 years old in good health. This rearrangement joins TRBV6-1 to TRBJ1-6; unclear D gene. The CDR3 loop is CASTLSRDSPLHF. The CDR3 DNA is TGTGCCAGCACCCTCTCTAGGGATTCACCCCTCCACTTT.